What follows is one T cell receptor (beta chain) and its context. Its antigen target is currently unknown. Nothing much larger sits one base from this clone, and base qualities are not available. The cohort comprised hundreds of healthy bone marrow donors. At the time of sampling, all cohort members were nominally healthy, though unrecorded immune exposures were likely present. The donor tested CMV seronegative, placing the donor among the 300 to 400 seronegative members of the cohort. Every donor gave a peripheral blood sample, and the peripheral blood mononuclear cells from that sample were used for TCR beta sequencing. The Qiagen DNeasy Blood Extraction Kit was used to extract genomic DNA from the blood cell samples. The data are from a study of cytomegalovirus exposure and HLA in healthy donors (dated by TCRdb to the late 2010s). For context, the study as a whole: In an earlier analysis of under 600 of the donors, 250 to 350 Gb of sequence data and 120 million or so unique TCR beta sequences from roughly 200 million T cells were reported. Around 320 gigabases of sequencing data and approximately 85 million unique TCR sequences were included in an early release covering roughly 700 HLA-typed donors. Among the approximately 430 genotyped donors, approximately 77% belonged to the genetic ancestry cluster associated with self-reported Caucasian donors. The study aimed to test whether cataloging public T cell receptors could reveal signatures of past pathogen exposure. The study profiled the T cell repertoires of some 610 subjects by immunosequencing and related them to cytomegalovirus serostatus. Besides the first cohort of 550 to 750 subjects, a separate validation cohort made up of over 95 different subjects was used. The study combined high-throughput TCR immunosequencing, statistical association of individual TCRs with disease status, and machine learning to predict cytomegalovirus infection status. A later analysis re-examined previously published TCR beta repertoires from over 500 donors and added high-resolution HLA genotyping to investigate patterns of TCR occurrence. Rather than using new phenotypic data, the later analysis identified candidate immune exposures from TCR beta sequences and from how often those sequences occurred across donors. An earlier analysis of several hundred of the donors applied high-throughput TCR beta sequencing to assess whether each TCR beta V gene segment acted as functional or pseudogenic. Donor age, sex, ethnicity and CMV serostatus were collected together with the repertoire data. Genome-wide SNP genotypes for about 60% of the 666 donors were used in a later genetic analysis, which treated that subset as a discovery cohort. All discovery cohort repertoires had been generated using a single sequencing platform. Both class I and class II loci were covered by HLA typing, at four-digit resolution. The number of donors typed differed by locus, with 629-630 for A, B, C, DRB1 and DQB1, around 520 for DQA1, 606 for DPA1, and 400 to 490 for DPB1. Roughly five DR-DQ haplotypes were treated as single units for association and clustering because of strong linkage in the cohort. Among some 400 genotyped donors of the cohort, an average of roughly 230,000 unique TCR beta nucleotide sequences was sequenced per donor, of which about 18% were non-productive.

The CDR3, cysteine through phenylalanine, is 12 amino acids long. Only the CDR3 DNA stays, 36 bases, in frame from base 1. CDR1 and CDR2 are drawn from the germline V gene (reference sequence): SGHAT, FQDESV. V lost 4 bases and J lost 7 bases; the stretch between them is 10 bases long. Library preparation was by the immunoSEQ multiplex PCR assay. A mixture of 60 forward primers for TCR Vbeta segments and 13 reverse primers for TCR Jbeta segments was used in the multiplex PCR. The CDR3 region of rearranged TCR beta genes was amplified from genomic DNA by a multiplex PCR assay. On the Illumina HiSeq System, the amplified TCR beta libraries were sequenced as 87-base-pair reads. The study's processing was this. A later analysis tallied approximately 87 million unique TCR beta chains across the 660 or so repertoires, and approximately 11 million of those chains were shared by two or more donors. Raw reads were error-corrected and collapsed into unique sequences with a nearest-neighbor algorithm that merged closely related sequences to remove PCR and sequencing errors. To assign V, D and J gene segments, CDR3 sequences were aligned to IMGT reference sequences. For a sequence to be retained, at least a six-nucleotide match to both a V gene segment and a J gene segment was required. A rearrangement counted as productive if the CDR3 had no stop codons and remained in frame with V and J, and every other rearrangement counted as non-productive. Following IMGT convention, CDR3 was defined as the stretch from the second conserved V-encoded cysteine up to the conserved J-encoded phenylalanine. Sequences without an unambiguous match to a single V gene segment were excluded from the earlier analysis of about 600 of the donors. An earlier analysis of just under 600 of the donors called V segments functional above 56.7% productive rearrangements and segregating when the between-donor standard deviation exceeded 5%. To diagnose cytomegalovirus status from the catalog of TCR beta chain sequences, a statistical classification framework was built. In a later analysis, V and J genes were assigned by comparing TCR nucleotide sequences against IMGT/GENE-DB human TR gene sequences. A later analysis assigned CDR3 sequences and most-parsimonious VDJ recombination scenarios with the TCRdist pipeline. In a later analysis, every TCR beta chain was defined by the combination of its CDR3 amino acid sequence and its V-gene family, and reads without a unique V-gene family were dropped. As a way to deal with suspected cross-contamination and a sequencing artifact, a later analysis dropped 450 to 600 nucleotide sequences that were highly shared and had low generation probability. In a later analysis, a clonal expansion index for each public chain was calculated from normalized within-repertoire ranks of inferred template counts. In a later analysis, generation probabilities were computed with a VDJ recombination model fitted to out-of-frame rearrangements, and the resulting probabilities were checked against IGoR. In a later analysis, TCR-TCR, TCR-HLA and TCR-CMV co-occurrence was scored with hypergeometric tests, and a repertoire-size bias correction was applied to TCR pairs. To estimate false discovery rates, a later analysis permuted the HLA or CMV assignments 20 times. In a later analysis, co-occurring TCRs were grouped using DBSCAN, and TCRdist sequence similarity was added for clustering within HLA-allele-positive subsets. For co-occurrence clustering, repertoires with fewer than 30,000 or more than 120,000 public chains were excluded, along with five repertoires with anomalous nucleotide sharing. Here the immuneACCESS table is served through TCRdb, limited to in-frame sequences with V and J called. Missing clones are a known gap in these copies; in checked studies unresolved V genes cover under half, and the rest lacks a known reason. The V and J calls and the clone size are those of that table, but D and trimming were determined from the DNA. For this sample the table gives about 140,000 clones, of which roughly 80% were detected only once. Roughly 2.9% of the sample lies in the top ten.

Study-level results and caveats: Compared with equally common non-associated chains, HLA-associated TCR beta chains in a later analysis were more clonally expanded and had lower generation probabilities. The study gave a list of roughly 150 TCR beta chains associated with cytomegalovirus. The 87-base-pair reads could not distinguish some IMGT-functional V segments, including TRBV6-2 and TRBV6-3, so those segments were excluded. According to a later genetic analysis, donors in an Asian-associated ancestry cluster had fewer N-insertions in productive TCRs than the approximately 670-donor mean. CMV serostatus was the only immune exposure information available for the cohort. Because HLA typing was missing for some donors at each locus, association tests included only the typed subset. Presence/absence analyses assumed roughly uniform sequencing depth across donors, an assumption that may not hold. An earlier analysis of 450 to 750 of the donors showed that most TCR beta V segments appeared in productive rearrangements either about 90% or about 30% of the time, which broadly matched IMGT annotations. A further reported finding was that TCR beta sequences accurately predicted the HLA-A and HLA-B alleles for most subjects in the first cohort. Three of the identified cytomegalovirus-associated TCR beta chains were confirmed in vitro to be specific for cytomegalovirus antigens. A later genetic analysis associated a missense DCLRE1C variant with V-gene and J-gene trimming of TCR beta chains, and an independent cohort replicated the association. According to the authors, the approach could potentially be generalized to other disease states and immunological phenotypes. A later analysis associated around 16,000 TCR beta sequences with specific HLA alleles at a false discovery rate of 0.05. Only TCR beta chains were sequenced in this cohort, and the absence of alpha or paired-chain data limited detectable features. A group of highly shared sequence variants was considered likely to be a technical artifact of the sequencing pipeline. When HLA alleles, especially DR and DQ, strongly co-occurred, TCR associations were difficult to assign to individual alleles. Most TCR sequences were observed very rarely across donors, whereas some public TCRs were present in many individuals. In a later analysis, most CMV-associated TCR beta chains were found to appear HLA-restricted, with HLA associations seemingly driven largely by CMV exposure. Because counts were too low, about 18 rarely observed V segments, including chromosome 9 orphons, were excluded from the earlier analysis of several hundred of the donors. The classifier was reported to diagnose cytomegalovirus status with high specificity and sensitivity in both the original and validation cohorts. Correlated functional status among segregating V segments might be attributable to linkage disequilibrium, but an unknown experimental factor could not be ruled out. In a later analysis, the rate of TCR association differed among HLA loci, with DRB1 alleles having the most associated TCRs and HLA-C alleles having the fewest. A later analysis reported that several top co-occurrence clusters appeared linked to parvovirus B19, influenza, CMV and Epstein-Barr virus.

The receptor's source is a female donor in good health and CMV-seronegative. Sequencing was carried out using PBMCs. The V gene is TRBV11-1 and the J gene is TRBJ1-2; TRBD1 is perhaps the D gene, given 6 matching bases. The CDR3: CASSSHRVGYTF. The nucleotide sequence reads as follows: TGTGCCAGCAGCTCCCACAGGGTTGGCTACACCTTC.